This TCR beta chain comes out of a study of blood T cell repertoires in COVID-19. On the study more broadly: COVID-19 samples collected from the United States, Italy and Spain covered acute and convalescent phases. PBMCs, B-cell-depleted T cells, or T cells were the source of the cDNA or gDNA that made up the material.

Authors' data handling: Scientists estimated how many nucleated cells there were by amplifying reference gene primers. Measured with immunoSEQ multiplex PCR; TCRdb has only the in-frame clones, and not every one. Clone size and V and J calls were adopted from that table, with D and trimming inferred from the DNA. The sample has roughly 200,000 clones, approximately 86% seen once. Participants' reported clinical history set cohort assignment. V was trimmed by 3 bases and J by 2 bases, leaving 11 bases between them. From germline, CDR1 is SGHTA and CDR2 FQGNSA. This CDR3 comprises 14 residues. V is TRBV7-2 and J is TRBJ2-7; D may be TRBD2 (5 bases). Sequenced input: PBMCs or T cells enriched from blood (not recorded which). The source is a woman aged 55-70 years with acute COVID-19. CDR3 DNA sequence: TGTGCCAGCAGCTTTTCCCAAGCGGCCTACGAGCAGTACGTC. Translated: CASSFSQAAYEQYV.